These T cell receptor beta chains were read from a single sample in a study of regulatory T cells in long-lasting Graves disease. TCRdb independently ran MiXCR on the multiplex PCR reads; one entry per CDR3 protein. Among about 560,000 distinct CDR3 sequences, 16% were seen once, and the ten largest hold more than 10%. These sequences were also reported in another study, on T cells in Graves' hyperthyroidism and ophthalmopathy.

The material sequenced was peripheral blood mononuclear cells (PBMCs), taken at new diagnosis, from a patient treated with antithyroid drugs. The receptors originated from a man younger than 35 with Graves disease. CDR3s include the opening cysteine and the closing phenylalanine or tryptophan. Each record gives: clone size, J gene, D gene, V gene, CDR3 protein, CDR3 DNA. A D gene is named only where the DNA matches it firmly. Clone sizes are given selectively: once, few, many, or a class where the clone is expanded.

clone size: many
J gene: TRBJ2-3
D gene: TRBD1
V gene: TRBV3-1
CDR3 protein: CASSQNPGQVTDTQYF
CDR3 DNA: TGTGCCAGCAGCCAAAATCCGGGACAGGTCACAGATACGCAGTATTTT

clone size: -
J gene: TRBJ1-4
D gene: -
V gene: TRBV10-3
CDR3 protein: CAIGPTAGEKLFF
CDR3 DNA: TGTGCCATCGGGCCGACCGCGGGCGAAAAACTGTTTTTT

clone size: -
J gene: TRBJ1-2
D gene: -
V gene: TRBV30
CDR3 protein: CAWIPTPKGPHGYTF
CDR3 DNA: TGTGCCTGGATCCCGACACCTAAAGGGCCTCATGGCTACACCTTC

clone size: many
J gene: TRBJ1-5
D gene: TRBD1
V gene: TRBV6-1
CDR3 protein: CASSEYPGGSNQPQHF
CDR3 DNA: TGTGCCAGCAGTGAATACCCAGGGGGCTCCAATCAGCCCCAGCATTTT

clone size: many
J gene: TRBJ1-5
D gene: TRBD1
V gene: TRBV12-3/TRBV12-4
CDR3 protein: CASSPTGGAGQPQHF
CDR3 DNA: TGTGCCAGCAGTCCCACAGGGGGCGCGGGTCAGCCCCAGCATTTT

clone size: -
J gene: TRBJ2-2
D gene: -
V gene: TRBV7-2
CDR3 protein: CASSLGERALTGELFF
CDR3 DNA: TGTGCCAGCAGCTTAGGAGAGCGGGCGCTCACCGGGGAGCTGTTTTTT

clone size: many
J gene: TRBJ1-5
D gene: TRBD1
V gene: TRBV3-1
CDR3 protein: CASSPSTGNMEPQHF
CDR3 DNA: TGTGCCAGCAGCCCTTCGACAGGGAACATGGAGCCCCAGCATTTT

clone size: many
J gene: TRBJ2-5
D gene: TRBD1
V gene: TRBV6-5
CDR3 protein: CASSYAGTDQETQYF
CDR3 DNA: TGTGCCAGCAGTTACGCCGGGACAGACCAAGAGACCCAGTACTTC

clone size: -
J gene: TRBJ2-2
D gene: TRBD1
V gene: TRBV28
CDR3 protein: CASSSPGQRITGELFF
CDR3 DNA: TGTGCCAGCAGTTCTCCGGGACAGAGGATTACCGGGGAGCTGTTTTTT

clone size: -
J gene: TRBJ2-2
D gene: TRBD2
V gene: TRBV9
CDR3 protein: CASSGQAGTSNTGELFF
CDR3 DNA: TGTGCCAGCAGCGGTCAAGCGGGGACTAGCAACACCGGGGAGCTGTTTTTT

clone size: -
J gene: TRBJ2-5
D gene: -
V gene: TRBV7-2
CDR3 protein: CASSPQAGGQETQYF
CDR3 DNA: TGTGCCAGCAGCCCCCAGGCAGGGGGGCAAGAGACCCAGTACTTC

clone size: few
J gene: TRBJ2-7
D gene: TRBD1
V gene: TRBV27
CDR3 protein: CASTLTGTGGSYEQYF
CDR3 DNA: TGTGCCAGCACCCTGACCGGGACAGGGGGCTCCTACGAGCAGTACTTC

clone size: many
J gene: TRBJ2-3
D gene: -
V gene: TRBV30
CDR3 protein: CAWNSDIRTSTDTQYF
CDR3 DNA: TGTGCCTGGAACTCGGATATTAGGACTAGCACAGATACGCAGTATTTT

clone size: -
J gene: TRBJ2-5
D gene: -
V gene: TRBV20-1
CDR3 protein: CSAPEGETQYF
CDR3 DNA: TGCAGTGCCCCCGAGGGAGAGACCCAGTACTTC

clone size: -
J gene: TRBJ2-5
D gene: -
V gene: TRBV4-2
CDR3 protein: CASSQDAGDRHF
CDR3 DNA: TGTGCCAGCAGCCAAGATGCCGGGGACCGACACTTC